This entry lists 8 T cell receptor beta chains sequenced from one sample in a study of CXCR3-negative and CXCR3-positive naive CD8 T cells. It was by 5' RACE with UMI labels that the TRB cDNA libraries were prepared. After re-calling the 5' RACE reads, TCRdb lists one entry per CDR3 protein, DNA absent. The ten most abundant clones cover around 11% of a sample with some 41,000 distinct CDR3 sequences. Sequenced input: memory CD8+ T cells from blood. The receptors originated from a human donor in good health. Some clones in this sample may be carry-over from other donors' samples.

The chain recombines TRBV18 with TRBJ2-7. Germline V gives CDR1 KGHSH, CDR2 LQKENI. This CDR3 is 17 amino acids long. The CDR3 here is CASSPRSPERRPYEQYF.

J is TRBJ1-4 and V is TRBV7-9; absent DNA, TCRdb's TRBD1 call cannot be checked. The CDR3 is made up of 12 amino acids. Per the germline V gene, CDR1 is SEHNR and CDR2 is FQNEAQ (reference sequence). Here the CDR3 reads CASKPGDEKLFF.

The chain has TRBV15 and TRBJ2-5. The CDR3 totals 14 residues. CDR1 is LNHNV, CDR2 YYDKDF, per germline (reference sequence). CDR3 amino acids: CATSREFGVETQYF. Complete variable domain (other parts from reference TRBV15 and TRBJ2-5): DAMVIQNPRYQVTQFGKPVTLSCSQTLNHNVMYWYQQKSSQAPKLLFHYYDKDFNNEADTPDNFQSRRPNTSFCFLDIRSPGLGDTAMYLCATSREFGVETQYFGPGTRLLVL.

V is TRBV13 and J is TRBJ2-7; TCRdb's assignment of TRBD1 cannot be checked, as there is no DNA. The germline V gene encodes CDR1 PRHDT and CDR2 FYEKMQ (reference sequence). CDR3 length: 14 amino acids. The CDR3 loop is CASSLLGGVYEQYF.

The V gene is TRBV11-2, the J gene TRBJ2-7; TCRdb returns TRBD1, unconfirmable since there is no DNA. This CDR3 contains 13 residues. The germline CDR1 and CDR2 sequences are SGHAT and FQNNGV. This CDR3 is CASSFGTAYEQYF.

The CDR3 protein is CSAPEGSTDTQYF. J is TRBJ2-3 and V is TRBV20-1; absent DNA, TCRdb's TRBD1 call cannot be checked. The germline gives CDR1 DFQATT, CDR2 SNEGSKA (reference sequence). There are 13 residues in the CDR3.

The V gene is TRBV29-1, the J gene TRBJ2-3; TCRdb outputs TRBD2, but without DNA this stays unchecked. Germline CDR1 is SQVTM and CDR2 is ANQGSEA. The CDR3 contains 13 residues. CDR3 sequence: CSVHVADTDTQYF.

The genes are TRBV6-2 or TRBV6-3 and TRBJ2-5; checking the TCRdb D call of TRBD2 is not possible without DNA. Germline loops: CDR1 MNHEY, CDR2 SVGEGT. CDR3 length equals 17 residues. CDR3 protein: CASRHYPGRTYQETQYF.